A single sample is the source of the 9 T cell receptor beta chains below, sequenced in a study of T-cell reconstitution after alpha-beta-depleted transplantation in children. The TCRbeta library was prepared with unique molecular identifiers. One entry per CDR3 protein, called by TCRdb with MiXCR from the PCR reads. The sample lists 250,000 to 300,000 distinct CDR3 sequences, about a tenth occurring once. The specimen was PBMCs from the stem cell graft donor, collected from the stem cell graft. These receptor sequences come from a human donor who donated a stem cell graft to a child with SCID.

The chain employs TRBV6-2 or TRBV6-3 and TRBJ2-7; no clear D gene. From germline, CDR1 is MNHEY and CDR2 SVGEGT. Trimming stripped 10 bases from V and 4 bases from J, with 14 bases between. The CDR3 loop spans 12 amino acids. The CDR3 nucleotides are TGTGCCATCCGGATTACGGAGTACGAGCAGTACTTC. This encodes CAIRITEYEQYF.

This clonotype was counted between two and nine times. V usage is TRBV12-3 or TRBV12-4 and J usage is TRBJ2-2; no definite D call. This CDR3 spans 12 amino acids. Trimming stripped 3 bases from V and 7 bases from J, with 6 bases between. CDR3 nucleotides: TGTGCCAGCAGTTTTTGGGGCGGGGAGCTGTTTTTT. As protein: CASSFWGGELFF.

This clonotype was detected many times. This CDR3 reads CASGTSGFYEQYF. The CDR3 coding sequence is TGTGCCAGCGGTACTAGCGGATTCTACGAGCAGTACTTC. The V call is TRBV7-9, the J call TRBJ2-7; 8 nucleotides align to TRBD2. Germline loops: CDR1 SEHNR, CDR2 FQNEAQ (reference sequence). The length of the CDR3 is 13 residues. Trimming took 8 bases from V and 3 from J; bases not matched to a gene: 6.

This clonotype was observed many times. The rearrangement joins TRBV5-5 to TRBJ2-1; 10 nucleotides line up with TRBD1. V lost 3 bases and J lost 3; bases outside the gene matches: 9. This CDR3 is built from 17 residues. The germline CDR1 and CDR2 sequences are SGHKS and YYEKEE (reference sequence). The chain's CDR3 is CASSYFGRDRGYNEQFF. In DNA, the CDR3 is TGTGCCAGCAGCTACTTCGGGCGGGACAGGGGCTACAATGAGCAGTTCTTC. The whole variable domain, remainder taken from reference TRBV5-5 and TRBJ2-1, is DAGVTQSPTHLIKTRGQQVTLRCSPISGHKSVSWYQQVLGQGPQFIFQYYEKEERGRGNFPDRFSARQFPNYSSELNVNALLLGDSALYLCASSYFGRDRGYNEQFFGPGTRLTVL.

This clonotype was seen a few times. The chain uses TRBV10-1 and TRBJ2-3, with a weak D call TRBD1 (5 bases). Looked up from germline, CDR1 is WNHNN and CDR2 is SYGVQD (reference sequence). V dropped 6 bases and J dropped 5 bases, with 15 bases sitting between them. CDR3 length: 14 residues. The CDR3 loop is CASSRASLEDTQYF. The CDR3 coding sequence is TGCGCCAGCAGCAGGGCCTCCCTCGAAGATACGCAGTATTTT.

This chain uses TRBV6-5 with TRBJ2-7, with D unresolved. Trimming cost V 0 bases and J 1 base, with 10 bases left between them. The CDR3 is 15 amino acids. The V gene's germline CDR1 is MNHEY and CDR2 SVGAGI. The CDR3 reads CASSYSGGFSYEQYF. In DNA, the CDR3 is TGTGCCAGCAGTTACTCGGGTGGCTTTTCCTACGAGCAGTACTTC.

Only a few counts were recorded for this clonotype. The V gene is TRBV3-1, the J gene TRBJ1-2, with no clear D. This CDR3 is built from 15 residues. Germline values: CDR1 LGHDT, CDR2 YNNKEL (reference sequence). V gave up 1 base and J gave up 1 base, with 10 bases separating them. The CDR3 DNA is TGTGCCAGCAGCCAAGGAACGGACGGTAACTATGGCTACACCTTC. Its protein is CASSQGTDGNYGYTF.

The chain links TRBV7-9 to TRBJ2-1; 8 nucleotides match TRBD2. This CDR3 has 16 residues. Trimming at V came to 5 bases and at J to 5 bases, leaving 11 bases not matched to a gene. CDR1 and CDR2 (germline): SEHNR, FQNEAQ (reference sequence). CDR3 protein: CASSHPWGSGNNEQFF. The CDR3 DNA is TGTGCCAGCAGCCACCCGTGGGGTAGCGGGAACAATGAGCAGTTCTTC.

This clonotype came up many times. This sequence joins TRBV5-5 and TRBJ2-2; D is unclear. The CDR3 sequence is 14 residues long. CDR1 is SGHKS and CDR2 is YYEKEE in the germline V gene (reference sequence). Trimming stripped 1 base from V and 1 base from J, with 5 bases between. DNA for the CDR3: TGTGCCAGCAGCTTGTTGTGGAACACCGGGGAGCTGTTTTTT. It yields the protein CASSLLWNTGELFF.